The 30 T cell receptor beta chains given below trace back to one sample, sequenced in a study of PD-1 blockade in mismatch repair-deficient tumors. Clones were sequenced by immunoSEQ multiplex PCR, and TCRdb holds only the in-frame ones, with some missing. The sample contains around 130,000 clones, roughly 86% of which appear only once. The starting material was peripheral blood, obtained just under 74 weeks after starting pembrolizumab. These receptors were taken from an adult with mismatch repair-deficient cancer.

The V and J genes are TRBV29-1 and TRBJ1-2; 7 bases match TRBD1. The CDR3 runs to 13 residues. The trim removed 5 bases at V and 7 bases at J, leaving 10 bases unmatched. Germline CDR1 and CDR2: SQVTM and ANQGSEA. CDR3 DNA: TGCAGCGTTTGGGTTAGGGGGCGGGTTGGCTACACCTTC. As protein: CSVWVRGRVGYTF.

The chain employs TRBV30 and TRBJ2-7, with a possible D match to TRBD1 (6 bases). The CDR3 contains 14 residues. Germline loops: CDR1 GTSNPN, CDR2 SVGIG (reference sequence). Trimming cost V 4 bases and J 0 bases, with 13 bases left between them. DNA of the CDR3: TGTGCCTGGAATCCCCGGGACACCTCCTACGAGCAGTACTTC. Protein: CAWNPRDTSYEQYF.

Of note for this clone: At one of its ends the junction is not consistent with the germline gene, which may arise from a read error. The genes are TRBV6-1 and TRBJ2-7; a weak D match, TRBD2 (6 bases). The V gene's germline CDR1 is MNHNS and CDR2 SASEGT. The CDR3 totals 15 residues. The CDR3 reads CAISESVRDWVGQYF. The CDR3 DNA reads TGTGCCATCAGTGAGTCGGTAAGGGACTGGGTAGGGCAGTACTTC.

This CDR3 is CASTLGVRYNEQFF. As DNA, the CDR3 is TGTGCCAGCACGTTGGGGGTACGGTACAATGAGCAGTTCTTC. The V gene is TRBV6-6, the J gene TRBJ2-1, with D perhaps being TRBD1 or TRBD2 (5 bases each). This CDR3 region has 14 residues. V lost 7 bases and J 4 bases, leaving 14 bases between the germline ends. The germline gives CDR1 MNHNY, CDR2 SVGAGI (reference sequence).

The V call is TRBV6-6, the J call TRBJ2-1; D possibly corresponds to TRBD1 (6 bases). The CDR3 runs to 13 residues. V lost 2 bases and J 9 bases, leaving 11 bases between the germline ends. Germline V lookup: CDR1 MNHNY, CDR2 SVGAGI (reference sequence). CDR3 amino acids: CASSYAGAGEQFF. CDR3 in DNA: TGTGCCAGCAGTTACGCAGGGGCGGGTGAGCAGTTCTTC.

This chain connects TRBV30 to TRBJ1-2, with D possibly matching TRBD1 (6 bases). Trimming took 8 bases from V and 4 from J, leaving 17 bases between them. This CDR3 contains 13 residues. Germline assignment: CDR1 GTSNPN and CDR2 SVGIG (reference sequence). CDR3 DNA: TGTGCCGGGAACAGGGCTGGGCCCTATGGCTACACCTTC. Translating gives CAGNRAGPYGYTF. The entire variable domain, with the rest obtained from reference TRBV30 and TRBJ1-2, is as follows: SQTIHQWPATLVQPVGSPLSLECTVEGTSNPNLYWYRQAAGRGLQLLFYSVGIGQISSEVPQNLSASRPQDRQFILSSKKLLLSDSGFYLCAGNRAGPYGYTFGSGTRLTVV.

CDR3 DNA sequence: TGTGCCAGTACGGTACGGGACAGCTACAATGAGCAGTTCTTC. Translation gives CASTVRDSYNEQFF. V is TRBV19 and J is TRBJ2-1; the match to TRBD1 covers 7 bases. The CDR3 length is 14 residues. Germline V gene lookup returns CDR1 LNHDA and CDR2 SQIVND (reference sequence). V lost 7 bases, J lost 3 bases, and 6 bases stayed unmatched. Variable domain in full (rest from reference TRBV19 and TRBJ2-1): DGGITQSPKYLFRKEGQNVTLSCEQNLNHDAMYWYRQDPGQGLRLIYYSQIVNDFQKGDIAEGYSVSREKKESFPLTVTSAQKNPTAFYLCASTVRDSYNEQFFGPGTRLTVL.

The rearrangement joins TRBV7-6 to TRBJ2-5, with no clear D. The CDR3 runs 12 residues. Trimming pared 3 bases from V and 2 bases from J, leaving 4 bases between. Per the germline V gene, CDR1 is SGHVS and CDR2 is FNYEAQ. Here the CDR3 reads CASSFLQETQYF. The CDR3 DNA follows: TGTGCCAGCAGCTTTCTTCAAGAGACCCAGTACTTC.

As DNA, the CDR3 is TGTGCCAGCACCCTAACGTGGGGCCAAGAGACCCAGTACTTC. Its protein is CASTLTWGQETQYF. V is TRBV6-5 and J is TRBJ2-5; D is unclear. The CDR3 totals 14 residues. V was trimmed by 7 bases and J by 1 base, leaving 13 bases between them. Germline CDR1 and CDR2: MNHEY and SVGAGI.

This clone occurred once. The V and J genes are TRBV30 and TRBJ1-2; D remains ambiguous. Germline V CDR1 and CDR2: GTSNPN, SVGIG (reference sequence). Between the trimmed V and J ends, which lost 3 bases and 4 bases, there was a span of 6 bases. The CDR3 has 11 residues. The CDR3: CAWSSSYGYTF. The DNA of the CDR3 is TGTGCCTGGAGCAGCAGCTATGGCTACACCTTC.

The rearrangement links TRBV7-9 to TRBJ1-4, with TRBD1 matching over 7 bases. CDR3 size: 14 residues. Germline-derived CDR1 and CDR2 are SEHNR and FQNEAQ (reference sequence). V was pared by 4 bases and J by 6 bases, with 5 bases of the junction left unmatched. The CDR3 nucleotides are TGTGCCAGCAGCTCGCCCACAGGGGATGAAAAACTGTTTTTT. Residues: CASSSPTGDEKLFF.

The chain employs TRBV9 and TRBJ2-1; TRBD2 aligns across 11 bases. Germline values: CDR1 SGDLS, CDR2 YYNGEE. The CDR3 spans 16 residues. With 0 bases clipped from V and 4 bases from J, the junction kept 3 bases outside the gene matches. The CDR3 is CASSVAGTSGYNEQFF. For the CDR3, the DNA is TGTGCCAGCAGCGTAGCCGGGACTAGCGGATACAATGAGCAGTTCTTC.

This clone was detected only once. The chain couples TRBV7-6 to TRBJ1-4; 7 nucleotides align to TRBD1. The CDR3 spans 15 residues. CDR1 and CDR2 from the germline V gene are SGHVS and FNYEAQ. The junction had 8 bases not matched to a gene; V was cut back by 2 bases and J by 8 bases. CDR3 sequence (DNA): TGTGCCAGCAGCTTAAACTATGGGACAGAGGAAAAACTGTTTTTT. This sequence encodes CASSLNYGTEEKLFF.

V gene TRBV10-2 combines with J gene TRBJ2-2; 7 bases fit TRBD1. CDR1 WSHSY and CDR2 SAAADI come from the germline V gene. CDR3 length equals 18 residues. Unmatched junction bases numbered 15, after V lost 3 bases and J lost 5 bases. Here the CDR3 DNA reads TGCGCCAGCAGTGACACTGAAAGACAGGGTGTTAAGACCGGGGAGCTGTTTTTT. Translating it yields CASSDTERQGVKTGELFF.

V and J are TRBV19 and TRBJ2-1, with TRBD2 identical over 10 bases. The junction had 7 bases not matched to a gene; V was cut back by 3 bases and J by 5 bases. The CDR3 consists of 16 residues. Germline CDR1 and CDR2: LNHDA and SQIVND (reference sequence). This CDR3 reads CASSIQREGPNNEQFF. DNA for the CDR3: TGTGCCAGTAGTATCCAGCGGGAGGGACCCAACAATGAGCAGTTCTTC.

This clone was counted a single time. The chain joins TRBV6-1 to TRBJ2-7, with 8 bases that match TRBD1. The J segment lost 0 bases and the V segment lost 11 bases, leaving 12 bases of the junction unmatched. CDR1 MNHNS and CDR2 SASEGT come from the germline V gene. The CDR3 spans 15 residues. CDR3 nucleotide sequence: TGTGCCTCCTACGGACAGGGCCTACCCTCCTACGAGCAGTACTTC. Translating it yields CASYGQGLPSYEQYF.

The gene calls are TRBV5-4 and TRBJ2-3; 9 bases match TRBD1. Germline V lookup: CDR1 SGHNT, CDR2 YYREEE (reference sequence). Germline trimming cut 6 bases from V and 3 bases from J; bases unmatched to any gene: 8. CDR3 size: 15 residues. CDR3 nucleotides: TGTGCCAGCAAAAGAACCGGGACAGGGACAGATACGCAGTATTTT. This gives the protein CASKRTGTGTDTQYF.

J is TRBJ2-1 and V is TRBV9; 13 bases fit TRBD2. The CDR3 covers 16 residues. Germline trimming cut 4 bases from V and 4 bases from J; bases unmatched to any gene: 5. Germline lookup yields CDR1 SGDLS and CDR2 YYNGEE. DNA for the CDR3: TGTGCCAGCAGCACGGGACTAGCGGGGACATACAATGAGCAGTTCTTC. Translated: CASSTGLAGTYNEQFF. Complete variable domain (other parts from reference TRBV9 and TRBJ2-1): DSGVTQTPKHLITATGQRVTLRCSPRSGDLSVYWYQQSLDQGLQFLIQYYNGEERAKGNILERFSAQQFPDLHSELNLSSLELGDSALYFCASSTGLAGTYNEQFFGPGTRLTVL.

CDR3 protein: CASTLVGGETQYF. The CDR3 DNA sequence: TGTGCCAGCACACTAGTTGGCGGTGAGACCCAGTACTTC. This chain links TRBV7-2 with TRBJ2-5; D is possibly TRBD2 (5 bases). Trimming removed 7 bases at V and 5 bases at J, with 14 bases between. The CDR3 loop spans 13 amino acids. CDR1 and CDR2 (germline): SGHTA, FQGNSA.

The CDR3 here is CASSEALRGYSNQPQHF. Here the CDR3 DNA reads TGTGCCAGCAGTGAAGCGCTTCGGGGGTATAGCAATCAGCCCCAGCATTTT. The V call is TRBV2, the J call TRBJ1-5, with D possibly TRBD1 on 5 matching bases. V lost 0 bases, J lost 0 bases, and 12 bases lay in between. This CDR3 has 17 residues. Germline V gene sequence: CDR1 SNHLY, CDR2 FYNNEI.

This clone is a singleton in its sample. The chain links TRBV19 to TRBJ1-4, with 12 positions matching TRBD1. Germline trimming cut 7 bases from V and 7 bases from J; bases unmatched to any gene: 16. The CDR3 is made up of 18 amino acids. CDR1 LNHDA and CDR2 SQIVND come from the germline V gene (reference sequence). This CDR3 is CASTPPPGQGARGEKLFF. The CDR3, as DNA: TGTGCCAGTACCCCCCCGCCGGGACAGGGGGCGCGGGGTGAAAAACTGTTTTTT.

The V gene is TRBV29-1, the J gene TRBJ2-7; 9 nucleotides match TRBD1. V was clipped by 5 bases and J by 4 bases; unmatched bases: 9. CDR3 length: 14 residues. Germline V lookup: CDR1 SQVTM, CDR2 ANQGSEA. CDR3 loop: CSVTVPDRGYEQYF. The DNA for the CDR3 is TGCAGCGTTACTGTCCCGGACAGGGGATACGAGCAGTACTTC.

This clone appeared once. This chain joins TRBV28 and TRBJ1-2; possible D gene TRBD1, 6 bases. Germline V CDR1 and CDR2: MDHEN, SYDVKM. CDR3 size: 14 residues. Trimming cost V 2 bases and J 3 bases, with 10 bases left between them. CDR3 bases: TGTGCCAGCAGTTTAGGGGGCCTGTACTATGGCTACACCTTC. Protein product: CASSLGGLYYGYTF.

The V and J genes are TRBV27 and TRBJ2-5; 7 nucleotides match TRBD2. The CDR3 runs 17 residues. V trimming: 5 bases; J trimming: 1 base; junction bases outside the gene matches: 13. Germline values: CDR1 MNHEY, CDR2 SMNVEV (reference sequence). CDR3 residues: CASSLNPSGGSQETQYF. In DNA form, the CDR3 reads TGTGCCAGCAGTCTAAACCCCTCTGGCGGGAGCCAAGAGACCCAGTACTTC.

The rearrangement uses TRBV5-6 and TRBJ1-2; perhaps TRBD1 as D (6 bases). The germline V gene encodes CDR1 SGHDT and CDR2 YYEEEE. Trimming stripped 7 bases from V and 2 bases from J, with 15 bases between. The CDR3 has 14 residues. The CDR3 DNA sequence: TGTGCCAGCCGCGGGGGGGGCCCGAACTATGGCTACACCTTC. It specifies CASRGGGPNYGYTF.

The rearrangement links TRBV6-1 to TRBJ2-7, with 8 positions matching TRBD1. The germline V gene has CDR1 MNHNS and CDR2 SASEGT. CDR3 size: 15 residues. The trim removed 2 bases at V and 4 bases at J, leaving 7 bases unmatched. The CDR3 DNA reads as TGTGCCAGCAGTGAAATAACGGGACAGGCATACGAGCAGTACTTC. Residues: CASSEITGQAYEQYF.

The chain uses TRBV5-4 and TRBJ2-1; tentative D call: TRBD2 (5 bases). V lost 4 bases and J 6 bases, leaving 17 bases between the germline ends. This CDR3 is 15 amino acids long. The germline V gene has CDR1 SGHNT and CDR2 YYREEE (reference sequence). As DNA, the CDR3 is TGTGCCAGCAGCGTGGGTCTAGCTGGGTCCAATGAGCAGTTCTTC. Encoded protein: CASSVGLAGSNEQFF.

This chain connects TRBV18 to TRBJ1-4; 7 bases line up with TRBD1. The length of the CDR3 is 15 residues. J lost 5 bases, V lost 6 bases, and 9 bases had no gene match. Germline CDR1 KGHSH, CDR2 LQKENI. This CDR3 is CASSSIQGGNEKLFF. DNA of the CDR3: TGTGCCAGCTCCAGCATTCAGGGGGGAAATGAAAAACTGTTTTTT.

This chain's CDR3 is CASSQEPDSGNTIYF. The CDR3 DNA reads TGCGCCAGCAGCCAAGAGCCGGACTCTGGAAACACCATATATTTT. This rearrangement joins TRBV4-1 to TRBJ1-3, with D unresolved. The ends were cut back, 0 bases at V and 0 bases at J, with 6 bases in the middle. The CDR3 runs to 15 residues. Germline loops: CDR1 MGHRA, CDR2 YSYEKL.

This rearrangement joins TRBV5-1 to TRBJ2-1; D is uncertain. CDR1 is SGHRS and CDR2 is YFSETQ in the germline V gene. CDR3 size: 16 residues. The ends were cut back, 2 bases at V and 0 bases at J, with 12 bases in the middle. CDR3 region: CASSFDQRSSYNEQFF. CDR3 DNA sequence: TGCGCCAGCAGCTTCGATCAGCGCAGCTCCTACAATGAGCAGTTCTTC.